Below, 6 T cell receptor beta chains from the same sample are listed, as sequenced in a study of post-analysis software for immune sequencing data. These receptors' antigens are unknown. Whole-study results and caveats: Among 4 or 5 TRBV segments more frequent in patients than controls were TRBV5-6, TRBV5-1 and TRBV20-1.

TCR beta cDNA libraries had unique molecular identifiers. One entry per CDR3 protein, called by TCRdb with MiXCR from the PCR reads. The data hold fewer than 550,000 distinct CDR3 sequences, with around 31% observed a single time. Sequenced sample: blood. These receptors were taken from a girl aged 2-17 years with multiple sclerosis.

This clonotype was detected a few times. This chain connects TRBV11-2 to TRBJ2-7; 7 nucleotides line up with TRBD2. The end of the DNA aligns better with TRBJ2-5, so the J call may be wrong. The CDR3 covers 15 residues. The germline V gene has CDR1 SGHAT and CDR2 FQNNGV. The chain's CDR3 is CASSVTREGYGTQYF. The DNA of the CDR3 is TGTGCCAGCAGCGTGACTAGGGAGGGATACGGGACCCAGTACTTC.

Details on this clonotype: An end of the junction does not agree with germline; a read error may underlie this. The J gene is TRBJ2-5, the V gene TRBV7-2; weak D call: TRBD2 (5 bases). This CDR3 contains 14 residues. The V gene's germline CDR1 is SGHTA and CDR2 FQGNSA. The CDR3 sequence: CASSLMRAEDTQYF. CDR3 bases: TGTGCCAGCAGCTTAATGAGGGCCGAAGATACCCAGTACTTC.

The V and J genes are TRBV25-1 and TRBJ2-3, with 9 bases lining up with TRBD2. Per the germline V gene, CDR1 is MGHDK and CDR2 is SYGVNS. The CDR3 extends over 16 amino acids. Trimming cost V 1 base and J 3 bases; bases outside gene matches: 5. In DNA, the CDR3 is TGTGCCAGCAGTGAATCCGGGCGGGGGGGGACAGATACGCAGTATTTT. This gives the protein CASSESGRGGTDTQYF.

For this clonotype: A read error is possible here, since a much larger clone lies one base away. V and J are TRBV10-3 and TRBJ2-1; D is possibly TRBD2 (7 bases). The germline gives CDR1 ENHRY, CDR2 SYGVKD. The CDR3 has 14 residues. CDR3 in amino acids: CAMSGAGGYNERFF. DNA for the CDR3: TGTGCCATGTCGGGGGCCGGGGGGTACAATGAGCGGTTCTTC.

A few counts support this clonotype. The CDR3 bases are TGTGCCAGCAGTTTTGGGACAGGGGCAACGGAGACCCAGTACTTC. This translates into CASSFGTGATETQYF. The chain is built from TRBV12-3 or TRBV12-4 and TRBJ2-7; 10 bases agree with TRBD1. The end of the DNA is better explained by TRBJ2-5, so the J call may be wrong. The CDR3 is 15 amino acids.

V gene TRBV5-1 combines with J gene TRBJ2-5; 7 nucleotides line up with TRBD2. The length of the CDR3 is 14 residues. J gave up 5 bases and V 8 bases, and 12 bases lay outside the gene matches. The germline CDR1 and CDR2 sequences are SGHRS and YFSETQ. CDR3 nucleotide sequence: TGCGCCAGTTCCGGGACTACCGCAAGGGAGACCCAGTACTTC. Amino acids: CASSGTTARETQYF. The full variable domain, its missing parts supplied by reference TRBV5-1 and TRBJ2-5, is KAGVTQTPRYLIKTRGQQVTLSCSPISGHRSVSWYQQTPGQGLQFLFEYFSETQRNKGNFPGRFSGRQFSNSRSEMNVSTLELGDSALYLCASSGTTARETQYFGPGTRLLVL.